This T cell receptor beta chain was documented in a study of blood T cell repertoires in COVID-19 (dated by TCRdb to between 2020 and 2021). Looking at the study overall: Collaborator samples came from the United States, Italy and Spain and covered acute and convalescent phases of COVID-19. The prospective study material was composed of cDNA or gDNA derived from T cells, B-cell-depleted T cells, or PBMCs. Subjects who had been exposed to COVID-19, were actively infected with it, or had recovered from it provided the deeply sampled blood TCRbeta repertoires that made up the dataset. The repertoires were released in a freely available public database meant as a resource for research on the immune response to SARS-CoV-2. Samples were obtained from the ongoing ImmuneRACE study (first 160 participants) and from 1,254 subjects provided by 6 global collaborators. Sample metadata almost always included a de-identified subject ID, COVID-19 status, age in years and sex. HLA class I and class II types, where available, came from metadata supplied by the sample provider rather than from assay-based typing. Beyond this particular receptor, the publication reports: The amount of clinical and demographic metadata varied by source and participant and was provided uncurated.

The germline V gene (reference sequence) specifies MNHNY as CDR1 and SVGAGI as CDR2. V drops 2 bases and J drops 8 bases, leaving 10 bases in between. The CDR3 goes from the cysteine to the phenylalanine over 13 residues. The only DNA kept is the CDR3, 39 bases in frame from the first base. Each collaborating institution followed its own protocols to collect whole blood in K2EDTA tubes. For TCRbeta analysis, collaborators shipped samples as frozen whole blood, isolated PBMCs, or DNA extracted from either of those sample types. In this sample, this clone turned up a few times. Its antigen is currently not known. Base qualities were left out, and no much larger clone turns up one base away. TCRbeta CDR3 regions were amplified from genomic DNA by means of the immunoSEQ Assay, a bias-controlled multiplex PCR. Processing in the source paper ran as follows. The number of nucleated cells in each sample was estimated from the amplification of reference gene primers within the assay. To quantify the absolute abundance of each unique TCRbeta CDR3 rearrangement, sequence reads were collapsed and filtered. Productive Simpson clonality was computed per sample as the square root of Simpson's diversity index over productive rearrangements. Drawn from immuneACCESS, this table holds only the in-frame rearrangements with V and J called that TCRdb kept. Clones are partly lost; checked studies trace under half to an unresolved V gene and leave the rest unexplained. The V and J calls and clone size are taken from that table; D and trimming were inferred from the DNA. The sample profile shows some 260,000 clones; about 90% of them were found once. The ten largest make up 3% to 3.5% of the sample.

The source of this sequence is a man younger than 35 with active or convalescent COVID-19. Recombination connected TRBV6-6 to TRBJ2-1, with the D gene too uncertain to name. Sample: peripheral blood. The sequenced DNA: TGTGCCAGCAGTTACATCCCGTCCGATGAGCAGTTCTTC. This is translated as CASSYIPSDEQFF.